The rows below give T cell receptor beta chains drawn from one sample of a study of blood T cell repertoires in COVID-19. TCRdb's table, derived via immunoSEQ multiplex PCR, lists solely in-frame clones and lacks some. The sample records roughly 140,000 clones, 85% being singletons. The sequenced sample consisted of peripheral blood. These receptors were obtained from a woman aged 40 to 55 with active or convalescent COVID-19. CDR3s include the opening cysteine and the closing phenylalanine or tryptophan. A D gene is named only where the DNA matches it firmly. For some rows the clone size is stated as once, few or many, or as a class when expanded; others skip it.

d_call	v_call	clone_size	j_call	cdr3_nt	cdr3_aa
-	TRBV7-2	-	TRBJ2-3	TGTGCCAGCAGTCGCCCCAGGGTAGGCACAGATACGCAGTATTTT	CASSRPRVGTDTQYF
TRBD1	TRBV2	-	TRBJ1-1	TGTGCCAGCACTGGGGACAGTGGGAACACTGAAGCTTTCTTT	CASTGDSGNTEAFF
-	TRBV10-3	-	TRBJ1-1	TGTGCCATCAGTGAGCGAGACACCCGGACTGAAGCTTTCTTT	CAISERDTRTEAFF
TRBD1	TRBV27	-	TRBJ1-6	TGTGCCAGCAGTTCCTCGACAGGGATTGGTTCACCCCTCCACTTT	CASSSSTGIGSPLHF
-	TRBV28	-	TRBJ1-1	TGTGCCAGCAGTCCTGGGACACCTACTGAAGCTTTCTTT	CASSPGTPTEAFF
TRBD1	TRBV30	medium-sized	TRBJ2-7	TGTGCCTGGGCTACAGGGGTCGAGCAGTACTTC	CAWATGVEQYF
-	TRBV18	few	TRBJ1-1	TGTGCCAGCTCACCGGGGCTCAACACTGAAGCTTTCTTT	CASSPGLNTEAFF
-	TRBV2	-	TRBJ2-6	TGTGCCAGCAAGGAGGGACCTGGGGCCAACGTCCTGACTTTC	CASKEGPGANVLTF
-	TRBV30	once	TRBJ1-3	TGTGCCTGGGGCTTTGGAAACACCATATATTTT	CAWGFGNTIYF
-	TRBV29-1	-	TRBJ1-1	TGCAGCGTTGGCCACGTCAGGACTGAAGCTTTCTTT	CSVGHVRTEAFF
-	TRBV21-1	-	TRBJ2-7	TGTGCCCTCCCCGGGGAGGAGCACGAAAAGTACGAGCAGTACTTC	CALPGEEHEKYEQYF
-	TRBV19	-	TRBJ2-7	TGTGCCAGTAGTATAGGCAGCAGACTGGAATACGAGCAGTACTTC	CASSIGSRLEYEQYF
-	TRBV6-5	-	TRBJ2-3	TGTGCCAGCAGTTACTCGGCCCCGAACAGCGGCACGCAGTATTTT	CASSYSAPNSGTQYF
-	TRBV5-5	-	TRBJ1-1	TGTGCCAGCAGCTTGTTGCGCGGTTCCATGAACACTGAAGCTTTCTTT	CASSLLRGSMNTEAFF
TRBD2	TRBV4-3	-	TRBJ2-1	TGCGCCAGCAGCCAAAGTAGGCTAGCGGGAGGGTTCTACAATGAGCAGTTCTTC	CASSQSRLAGGFYNEQFF